The 17 T cell receptor beta chains given below trace back to one sample, sequenced in a study of T cell repertoires in cytomegalovirus infection (dated by TCRdb to the late 2010s). Sequencing took place on an Illumina HiSeq 1500. Starting from the raw public reads, TCRdb applied fastp trimming at Q25, assembled clones with MiXCR and retained in-frame beta chains. Rows with one shared CDR3 protein collapse into an entry with the most common genes and DNA. This sample comprises roughly 500,000 distinct CDR3 sequences, about 11% of them detected only once. The biggest ten clones account for roughly 10% of the sample. The specimen sequenced was PBMCs. These receptors all stem from a human donor in good health (CMV status not recorded). Some clones in this sample may be carry-over from other donors' samples.

This clonotype was counted ten times or more. The J gene is TRBJ2-7, the V gene TRBV5-5, with 9 bases matching TRBD1. Per germline, CDR1 SGHKS and CDR2 YYEKEE (reference sequence). The J segment lost 5 bases and the V segment lost 4 bases, leaving 13 bases of the junction unmatched. The CDR3 has 16 amino acids. The CDR3 loop reads CASSILSRDRDHEQYF. For the CDR3, the DNA is TGTGCCAGCAGCATCCTCTCCCGGGACAGGGACCACGAGCAGTACTTC. The variable domain in full, completed from reference TRBV5-5 and TRBJ2-7, reads DAGVTQSPTHLIKTRGQQVTLRCSPISGHKSVSWYQQVLGQGPQFIFQYYEKEERGRGNFPDRFSARQFPNYSSELNVNALLLGDSALYLCASSILSRDRDHEQYFGPGTRLTVT.

The rearrangement joins TRBV2 to TRBJ2-3, with a weak D call TRBD2 (6 bases). This CDR3 comprises 16 residues. V lost 5 bases and J 5 bases, leaving 20 bases between the germline ends. Looked up from germline, CDR1 is SNHLY and CDR2 is FYNNEI. CDR3 amino acids: CASSNTGTQNRDTQYF. The DNA of the CDR3 is TGTGCCAGCAGTAATACCGGGACTCAGAACCGAGATACGCAGTATTTT.

This clonotype was detected many times. This chain joins TRBV7-8 and TRBJ2-7; weak D call: TRBD1 (6 bases). Between the trimmed V and J ends, which lost 2 bases and 6 bases, there was a span of 17 bases. The CDR3 loop spans 15 amino acids. Germline lookup yields CDR1 SGHVS and CDR2 FQNEAQ. This chain's CDR3 is CASSLNPGVWSEQYF. CDR3 nucleotides: TGTGCCAGCAGCTTAAACCCAGGGGTGTGGAGCGAGCAGTACTTC.

This clonotype was detected many times. The chain carries TRBV11-3 and TRBJ2-2; a weak D match, TRBD1 (6 bases). The CDR3 loop spans 16 amino acids. The germline gives CDR1 SGHNT, CDR2 YENEEA. V was clipped by 5 bases and J by 1 base, with 14 bases between them. The CDR3 region is CASSTIGGRNTGELFF. The CDR3 DNA reads TGTGCCAGCAGCACTATTGGGGGCCGGAACACCGGGGAGCTGTTTTTT.

This clonotype has a handful of counts. The chain links TRBV5-5 to TRBJ1-6; TRBD1 might be the D (5 bases). V lost 0 bases, J lost 2 bases, and 15 bases lay in between. CDR3 length: 18 residues. In germline, CDR1 is SGHKS, CDR2 YYEKEE (reference sequence). This chain's CDR3 is CASSLAEGLMAYNSPLHF. The CDR3, as DNA: TGTGCCAGCAGCTTGGCGGAGGGACTTATGGCCTATAATTCACCCCTCCACTTT.

The sample holds a few counts of this clonotype. V and J are TRBV24-1 and TRBJ2-3; 8 bases fit TRBD1. V shed 0 bases, J shed 4 bases, and the junction held 5 bases outside the gene matches. Germline V gene sequence: CDR1 KGHDR, CDR2 SFDVKD. The CDR3 spans 16 residues. The CDR3 DNA reads as TGTGCCACCAGTGATTTGCGTTCAGGGGGCCCAGATACGCAGTATTTT. This codes for CATSDLRSGGPDTQYF.

This clonotype was seen repeatedly, ten times or more. The rearrangement uses TRBV15 and TRBJ1-2; 11 bases map to TRBD1. The J segment lost 8 bases and the V segment lost 1 base, leaving 6 bases of the junction unmatched. Germline V lookup: CDR1 LNHNV, CDR2 YYDKDF (reference sequence). The CDR3 has 15 amino acids. DNA of the CDR3: TGTGCCACCAGCAGAGGGGGGACAGGGGGTTCCGGCTACACCTTC. This encodes CATSRGGTGGSGYTF.

This clonotype has just one count. This may arise from a read error, as a much more abundant clone is one base away. The V and J genes are TRBV25-1 and TRBJ1-5; D call uncertain. The germline gives CDR1 MGHDK, CDR2 SYGVNS. This CDR3 contains 12 residues. CDR3 region: CASRRENQPRHF. CDR3 sequence (DNA): TGTGCCAGCAGGAGGGAAAATCAGCCCCGGCATTTT.

The rearrangement joins TRBV14 to TRBJ1-2, with 7 bases matching TRBD1. Unmatched junction bases numbered 12, after V lost 1 base and J lost 4 bases. CDR1 and CDR2 (germline): SGHDN, FVKESK. The CDR3 has 17 residues. Here the CDR3 reads CASSQVGTARRGYGYTF. CDR3 in DNA: TGTGCCAGCAGCCAAGTTGGGACAGCAAGGCGCGGCTATGGCTACACCTTC.

This clonotype occurred a few times. V is TRBV23-1 and J is TRBJ2-3; TRBD1 matches 10 bases. TRBV23-1 qualifies as an ORF whose function is uncertain. J was trimmed by 3 bases and V by 3 bases; bases with no gene match: 6. CDR3 length equals 16 residues. This CDR3 is CASSHSRDRGTDTQYF. The CDR3 DNA reads as TGCGCCAGCAGTCATAGCCGGGACAGGGGAACAGATACGCAGTATTTT.

The chain carries TRBV29-1 and TRBJ1-1, with 8 positions matching TRBD1. This CDR3 region has 14 residues. V lost 6 bases to trimming and J lost 1 base; unmatched junction nucleotides: 7. The V gene's germline CDR1 is SQVTM and CDR2 ANQGSEA. Here the CDR3 reads CSVHRTGQNTEAFF. The CDR3 DNA follows: TGCAGCGTCCACCGGACAGGGCAGAACACTGAAGCTTTCTTT.

In this sample, this clonotype turned up many times. The CDR3 loop is CAISDPPTVSYNSPLHF. CDR3 nucleotides: TGTGCCATCAGTGACCCTCCGACGGTATCCTATAATTCACCCCTCCACTTT. V usage is TRBV10-3 and J usage is TRBJ1-6; unclear D gene. The CDR3 is 17 residues long. The germline CDR1 and CDR2 sequences are ENHRY and SYGVKD. Trimming removed 3 bases from V and 1 base from J, with 13 bases in between.

This clonotype was observed at least ten times. The rearrangement joins TRBV7-2 to TRBJ1-5; weak D call: TRBD1 (5 bases). Germline V gene sequence: CDR1 SGHTA, CDR2 FQGNSA. Between the trimmed V and J ends, which lost 5 bases and 1 base, there was a span of 12 bases. This CDR3 contains 15 residues. The chain's CDR3 is CASSLKWGSNQPQHF. The CDR3 DNA is TGTGCCAGCAGCCTAAAATGGGGGAGCAATCAGCCCCAGCATTTT.

This clonotype showed up many times. The V call is TRBV7-2, the J call TRBJ2-5; D gene unclear. V was clipped by 3 bases and J by 5 bases, with 13 bases between them. Looked up from germline, CDR1 is SGHTA and CDR2 is FQGNSA. The CDR3 length is 14 residues. CDR3 in DNA: TGTGCCAGCAGCTTTATGACCTTGGGGGAGACCCAGTACTTC. It codes for CASSFMTLGETQYF.

The table lists this clonotype with many counts. The chain joins TRBV29-1 to TRBJ1-3, with D uncertain. The V gene's germline CDR1 is SQVTM and CDR2 ANQGSEA. The CDR3 contains 12 residues. Trimming removed 4 bases from V and 0 bases from J, with 4 bases in between. In nucleotides, the CDR3 is TGCAGCGTTGGGCACTCTGGAAACACCATATATTTT. It codes for CSVGHSGNTIYF.

There are many counts of this clonotype. The rearrangement joins TRBV12-5 to TRBJ2-2; D unresolved. Germline V CDR1 and CDR2: LGHNT, FRNRAP. V was clipped by 0 bases and J by 3 bases, with 8 bases between them. The CDR3 sequence is 15 residues long. CDR3 protein: CASGLVHLDTGELFF. The CDR3 DNA follows: TGTGCTAGTGGTTTGGTACATCTGGACACCGGGGAGCTGTTTTTT. The variable domain in full, completed from reference TRBV12-5 and TRBJ2-2, reads DARVTQTPRHKVTEMGQEVTMRCQPILGHNTVFWYRQTMMQGLELLAYFRNRAPLDDSGMPKDRFSAEMPDATLATLKIQPSEPRDSAVYFCASGLVHLDTGELFFGEGSRLTVL.

CDR3 residues: CASSLSGGWNTEAFF. The CDR3 coding sequence is TGTGCCAGCAGTTTATCAGGGGGCTGGAACACTGAAGCTTTCTTT. The rearrangement uses TRBV27 and TRBJ1-1, with TRBD1 matching 7 bases. CDR1 MNHEY and CDR2 SMNVEV come from the germline V gene (reference sequence). This CDR3 spans 15 amino acids. Trimming removed 0 bases from V and 1 base from J; junction bases left unmatched: 2.